This T cell receptor beta chain originates from a study of blood T cell repertoires in COVID-19. Overall study context: COVID-19 samples collected from the United States, Italy and Spain covered acute and convalescent phases. The analysed material was cDNA or gDNA that came from T cells, B-cell-depleted T cells, or PBMCs.

Authors' analysis steps: Scientists estimated how many nucleated cells there were by amplifying reference gene primers. TCRdb keeps only in-frame clones here, not all; method: immunoSEQ multiplex PCR. V and J calls and clone size are those listed in that table; D and trimming were worked out from the DNA. The repertoire holds roughly 170,000 clones, with approximately 80% as singletons. The CDR3 loop spans 12 amino acids. The V gene lost 4 bases and the J gene lost 3 bases, with 7 bases spanning the gap. Germline V lookup: CDR1 LGHNA, CDR2 YNFKEQ. This clone was seen only a few times. This receptor was obtained from a human donor in a cohort sampled during active COVID-19. Sequencing was performed on peripheral blood. This rearrangement joins TRBV4-2 to TRBJ2-7; D remains ambiguous. The CDR3 here is CASSPGGYEQYF. CDR3 nucleotide sequence: TGTGCCAGCAGCCCCGGCGGCTACGAGCAGTACTTC.